The rows below give T cell receptor beta chains drawn from one sample of a study of blood T cell repertoires in COVID-19. Measured with immunoSEQ multiplex PCR; TCRdb has only the in-frame clones, and not every one. The profile shows around 140,000 clones, 65% to 90% of them singletons. The sample comprised peripheral blood. These TCRs come from a human donor in a cohort sampled during active COVID-19. CDR3s include the opening cysteine and the closing phenylalanine or tryptophan.

V: TRBV11-2
CDR3: CASSLAWGWETQYF

V: TRBV7-8
CDR3: CASSLDVIAGAVNELDTQYF

V: TRBV19
CDR3: CASSASGVPDTQYF

V: TRBV5-1
CDR3: CASRDGGSRETQYF

V: TRBV6-5
CDR3: CASSPLYSSYEQYF

V: TRBV29-1
CDR3: CSVRTGGSYEQYF

V: TRBV19
CDR3: CASRTRQGAGDTQYF

V: TRBV12-3/TRBV12-4
CDR3: CASKTGVNTEAFF

V: TRBV4-2
CDR3: CASSQDMGDQPQHF

V: TRBV18
CDR3: CASSPSGKRVNSPLHF

V: TRBV6-2/TRBV6-3
CDR3: CASSYTTTRVGVTQYF

V: TRBV3-1/TRBV3-2
CDR3: CASSQLGTSGRAAPYEQYF